These 10 T cell receptor beta chains originate from one sample sequenced in a study of PD-L1 blockade in urothelial cancer. Libraries were prepared by immunoSEQ multiplex PCR; TCRdb keeps only in-frame clonotypes and omits some of them. Here the sample spans approximately 100,000 clones, over 80% being singletons. This material consisted of PBMCs, taken around atezolizumab (anti-PD-L1) treatment. The receptors here all came from a woman over 75 with urothelial cancer.

The J gene is TRBJ2-3, the V gene TRBV2; D perhaps matches TRBD2 (6 bases). Trimming left V 4 bases short and J 0 bases short, with 11 bases between. The length of the CDR3 is 15 residues. The germline V gene has CDR1 SNHLY and CDR2 FYNNEI. CDR3 amino acids: CASSVEGISTDTQYF. DNA for the CDR3: TGTGCCAGCAGTGTGGAGGGCATAAGCACAGATACGCAGTATTTT.

CDR3 sequence: CASSIIGGSTEAFF. CDR3 coding DNA: TGTGCCAGTAGTATAATTGGGGGGTCCACTGAAGCTTTCTTT. The chain links TRBV19 to TRBJ1-1; tentatively, D is TRBD1 (5 bases). CDR3 length: 14 residues. V dropped 2 bases and J dropped 4 bases, with 11 bases sitting between them. The germline CDR1 and CDR2 sequences are LNHDA and SQIVND (reference sequence).

This clone was observed a single time. Germline is not matched at one junction end, which may reflect a read error. J is TRBJ2-5 and V is TRBV30, with TRBD2 matching over 9 bases. The CDR3 is 10 residues long. From germline, CDR1 is GTSNPN and CDR2 SVGIG (reference sequence). The CDR3 DNA follows: TGTGCCTGGAGTGTGGGACTAGCTCACTTC. Amino acids: CAWSVGLAHF.

V usage is TRBV5-6 and J usage is TRBJ1-1; D ambiguous. Trimming shortened V by 0 bases and J by 0 bases, and 9 bases separated the two germline ends. From germline, CDR1 is SGHDT and CDR2 YYEEEE. The CDR3 extends over 15 amino acids. This CDR3 is CASSLGTYMNTEAFF. CDR3 nucleotides: TGTGCCAGCAGCTTGGGCACGTACATGAACACTGAAGCTTTCTTT.

The J gene is TRBJ1-1, the V gene TRBV28; TRBD1 aligns across 8 bases. J gave up 8 bases and V 1 base, and 3 bases lay outside the gene matches. This CDR3 spans 13 amino acids. Germline lookup yields CDR1 MDHEN and CDR2 SYDVKM. As DNA, the CDR3 is TGTGCCAGCAGTTTATTGTACAGGGGGGAAGCTTTCTTT. Its translation is CASSLLYRGEAFF.

This sequence joins TRBV27 and TRBJ1-2; 9 nucleotides line up with TRBD1. The CDR3 is 16 amino acids. V lost 5 bases to trimming and J lost 2 bases; unmatched junction nucleotides: 9. CDR1 and CDR2 (germline): MNHEY, SMNVEV (reference sequence). This CDR3 is CASSRISGTGNYGYTF. The CDR3 nucleotides are TGTGCCAGCAGTCGAATTTCCGGGACAGGGAACTATGGCTACACCTTC.

This clone was seen only a few times. In DNA, the CDR3 is TGTGCCAGCAGCTTAAGTTCGGGGACAGGATATGGCTACACCTTC. Translating gives CASSLSSGTGYGYTF. This chain connects TRBV7-9 to TRBJ1-2; TRBD1 matches at 8 bases. Trimming cost V 2 bases and J 5 bases; bases outside gene matches: 7. Germline V CDR1 and CDR2: SEHNR, FQNEAQ (reference sequence). The CDR3 length is 15 residues.

This chain joins TRBV5-1 and TRBJ1-1, with D perhaps matching TRBD1 (5 bases). The V end lost 0 bases, the J end lost 5 bases, and 17 bases lay between the germline ends. In germline, CDR1 is SGHRS, CDR2 YFSETQ. The CDR3 is made up of 16 amino acids. For the CDR3, the DNA is TGCGCCAGCAGCTTGGATTACTTTAGGGACTCGACTGAAGCTTTCTTT. It yields the protein CASSLDYFRDSTEAFF.

In this sample, this clone turned up once. The chain recombines TRBV5-6 with TRBJ1-1; TRBD1 matches at 9 bases. CDR1 SGHDT and CDR2 YYEEEE come from the germline V gene. Trimming took 5 bases from V and 0 from J; bases not matched to a gene: 2. The CDR3 runs 14 residues. The CDR3 loop is CASRDRGMNTEAFF. In DNA, the CDR3 is TGTGCCAGCAGGGACAGGGGAATGAACACTGAAGCTTTCTTT.

The genes are TRBV30 and TRBJ2-1; D not certain. The CDR3 totals 10 residues. V was pared by 5 bases and J by 8 bases, with 7 bases between. Germline lookup yields CDR1 GTSNPN and CDR2 SVGIG (reference sequence). Here the CDR3 DNA reads TGTGCCTGGGCTAGAGATGAGCAGTTCTTC. Its translation: CAWARDEQFF.